The source of this T cell receptor beta chain is a study of blood T cells in healthy people across ages. A sample-barcoded 5' primer and a J-beta primer mix were used in a second PCR of about 6 to 11 cycles. TCRdb itself ran the 5' RACE reads through MiXCR, one entry per CDR3 protein. The sample contains 800,000 to 1,000,000 distinct CDR3 sequences, around 49% of which appear only once. This clonotype was observed a few times. The source material was blood. The receptor was isolated from a man under 40 in good health.

The CDR3 spells CAISGAIGDTQYF. CDR3 nucleotides: TGTGCCATCAGTGGGGCGATAGGAGATACGCAGTATTTT. This chain joins TRBV10-3 and TRBJ2-3; D unclear. CDR3 size: 13 residues. The ends were cut back, 4 bases at V and 5 bases at J, with 10 bases in the middle. Germline lookup yields CDR1 ENHRY and CDR2 SYGVKD.